The 9 T cell receptor beta chains listed next were all sequenced from one sample in a study of CD8+ T cells in alopecia areata. The sorting of pooled cutaneous lymph node cells relied on CD4, CD8alpha, NKG2D, NKG2ACE and other markers. RNA was extracted and reverse transcribed into cDNA as the sequencing template. Profiling relied on immunoSEQ multiplex PCR, and the TCRdb table lists in-frame clones only, not all of them. Recorded here are over 250,000 clones, none singletons. Material: CD4+ T cells sorted from a lymph node. The receptors come from a C3H/HeJ mouse with alopecia areata. MHC haplotype of the mouse line: H2-k.

Worth noting for this clone: Gene names follow the mouse nomenclature. Sequencing ends 4 residues short of the CDR3 end; the germline J gene provides the rest. The chain has TRBV13-1 and TRBJ2-3; 7 nucleotides line up with TRBD1. The CDR3 has 16 amino acids. Germline-derived CDR1 and CDR2 are NSHNY and SYGAGN. After removal of 5 bases from V and 0 bases from J, the junction contained 9 bases not matched to a gene. CDR3 residues: CASRIPGQSSAETLYF. The covered CDR3 bases are TGTGCCAGCAGGATTCCGGGACAGTCTAGTGCAGAA.

This clone showed up just a few times. The genes and germline here are from mouse. The sample carries other DNA sequences with the same CDR3. The DNA read from the CDR3 is TGCACCTGCAGTGCAGGGACAGGGATTGCT. Translating gives CTCSAGTGIA. The entire CDR3 protein reads CTCSAGTGIAEQFF. J is TRBJ2-1 and V is TRBV1; 8 bases match TRBD1. Sequencing ends 4 residues short of the CDR3 end; the germline J gene provides the rest. The CDR3 has 14 amino acids. With 1 base clipped from V and 6 bases from J, the junction kept 2 bases outside the gene matches. Germline CDR1 is NSQYPW and CDR2 is LRSPGD (reference sequence).

This clone was recorded a few times. The gene symbols are mouse symbols. The read comes to an end 4 residues before the CDR3 does, leaving the germline J gene to fill in the end. Other nucleotide sequences in the sample specify the same CDR3. This sequence joins TRBV1 and TRBJ2-1; 8 bases map to TRBD2. Germline CDR1 is NSQYPW and CDR2 is LRSPGD (reference sequence). The CDR3 is 14 amino acids. V shed 4 bases, J shed 1 base, and the junction held 0 bases outside the gene matches. The CDR3 DNA, read in part, is TGCACCTGCAGTGGGACTGGGAACTATGCT. The encoded protein is CTCSGTGNYA. The entire CDR3 sequence reads CTCSGTGNYAEQFF.

With respect to this clone: Mouse gene names and germline throughout. The read comes to an end 4 residues before the CDR3 does, leaving the germline J gene to fill in the end. The rearrangement uses TRBV19 and TRBJ2-7, with D tentatively TRBD2 (7 bases). Germline CDR1 reads FNHDT; CDR2 reads SITEND (reference sequence). Trimming pared 4 bases from V and 2 bases from J, leaving 13 bases between. The CDR3 totals 14 residues. The CDR3 reads CASSEGGGPYEQYF. The CDR3 DNA, read in part, is TGTGCCAGCAGTGAGGGGGGGGGACCCTAT.

This clone turned up a few times. Genes and germline come from the mouse. The read ends 4 residues before the CDR3 terminus; that terminus is restored from the germline J gene. In the same sample, other DNA sequences code for this CDR3. The chain joins TRBV13-3 to TRBJ1-1, with 9 bases that match TRBD1. CDR3 length equals 13 residues. From germline, CDR1 is NNHDY and CDR2 SYVADS. The sequenced part of the CDR3 DNA is TGTGCCAGCAGTGAGACAGGGGGGACA. Translation gives CASSETGGT. The CDR3 in its entirety is CASSETGGTEVFF.

In its sample, this clone was seen a few times. The gene names given are mouse names. With the read ending 4 residues before the CDR3 end, the germline J gene is used to fill in that end. The gene calls are TRBV29 and TRBJ2-5; TRBD1 agrees at 9 bases. CDR3 size: 14 residues. CDR1 and CDR2 (germline): MSHET, SYDVDS. The CDR3 region is CASSLYRGRDTQYF. Incomplete CDR3 DNA: TGTGCTAGCAGTTTATACAGGGGGCGCGAC. The variable domain in full, completed from reference TRBV29 and TRBJ2-5, reads DMKVTQMPRYLIKRMGENVLLECGQDMSHETMYWYRQDPGLGLQLIYISYDVDSNSEGDIPKGYRVSRKKREHFSLILDSAKTNQTSVYFCASSLYRGRDTQYFGPGTRLLVL.

This clone was detected only a few times. Gene and germline names: mouse. The read terminates 4 residues before the CDR3 end, so the remaining end is supplied by the germline J gene. J is TRBJ2-5 and V is TRBV13-1, with a weak D call TRBD2 (5 bases). Looked up from germline, CDR1 is NSHNY and CDR2 is SYGAGN. Between the trimmed V and J ends, which lost 0 bases and 1 base, there was a span of 6 bases. The CDR3 runs to 14 residues. The covered CDR3 bases are TGTGCCAGCAGTGATGACTGGTACCAAGAC. This encodes CASSDDWYQD. The entire CDR3 protein is CASSDDWYQDTQYF.

Worth noting for this clone: Gene labels here are mouse ones. The DNA ends 4 residues before the CDR3 does, and the rest of the CDR3 is filled in from the germline J gene. This sequence joins TRBV13-3 and TRBJ2-3, with D perhaps matching TRBD1 (5 bases). CDR3 length: 16 residues. Trimming cost V 1 base and J 1 base, with 13 bases left between them. Germline CDR1 reads NNHDY; CDR2 reads SYVADS. The covered CDR3 bases are TGTGCCAGCAGTGATCCCCGACAGTCTGGTGCAGAA. It yields the protein CASSDPRQSGAE. In full, the CDR3 is CASSDPRQSGAETLYF.

Ten or more counts support this clone. The genes and germline here are from mouse. The DNA ends 4 residues before the CDR3 does, and the rest of the CDR3 is filled in from the germline J gene. Within the sample, other DNA sequences also encode this same CDR3. This rearrangement joins TRBV19 to TRBJ2-7, with D maybe TRBD1 (6 bases). V shed 5 bases and J shed 0 bases, with 9 bases lying between them. The CDR3 length is 13 residues. Germline lookup yields CDR1 FNHDT and CDR2 SITEND (reference sequence). CDR3 sequence: CASRRDTSYEQYF. The CDR3 DNA, read in part, is TGTGCCAGCAGACGGGACACCTCCTAT.